This T cell receptor beta chain comes out of a study of T cells expressing NK-cell markers. General study findings and limits: Dominant NKG2C+ clonotypes were found to form roughly 1.0-7.0% of CD8+ T cells in six donors.

On this clonotype itself: The antigen is unknown.

This CDR3 comprises 15 residues. Germline-derived CDR1 and CDR2 are SQVTM and ANQGSEA. TCR beta libraries carry UMIs added by 5'RACE template switching. TCRdb re-called the 5' RACE reads, yielding one record per CDR3 amino acid sequence without DNA. With roughly 110,000 distinct CDR3 sequences in the sample, the ten largest clones hold approximately 17%. The sequencing input was blood T cells: a sorted CD56 or NKG2C T cell subset, CD4+ or CD8+ T cells, or bulk PBMC T cells (not recorded which). The rearrangement links TRBV29-1 to TRBJ2-1; TCRdb outputs TRBD2, but without DNA this stays unchecked. This TCR came from a woman aged 18 to 75 in good health. The CDR3 spells CSAPRLAGVFYEQFF.